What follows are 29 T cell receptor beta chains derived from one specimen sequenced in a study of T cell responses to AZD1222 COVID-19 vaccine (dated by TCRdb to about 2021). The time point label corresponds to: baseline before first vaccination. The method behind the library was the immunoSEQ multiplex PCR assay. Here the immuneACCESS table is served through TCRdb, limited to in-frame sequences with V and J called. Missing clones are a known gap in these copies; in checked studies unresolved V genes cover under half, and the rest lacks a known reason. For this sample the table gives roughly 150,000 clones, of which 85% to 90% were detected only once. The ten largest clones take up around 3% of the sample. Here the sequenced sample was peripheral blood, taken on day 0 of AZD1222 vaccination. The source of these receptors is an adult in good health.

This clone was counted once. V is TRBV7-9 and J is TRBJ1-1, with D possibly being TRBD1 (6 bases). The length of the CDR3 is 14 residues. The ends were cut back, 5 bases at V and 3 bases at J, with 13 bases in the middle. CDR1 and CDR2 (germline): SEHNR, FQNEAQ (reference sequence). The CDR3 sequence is CASSLQGGDTEAFF. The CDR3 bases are TGTGCCAGCAGCCTACAGGGCGGTGACACTGAAGCTTTCTTT.

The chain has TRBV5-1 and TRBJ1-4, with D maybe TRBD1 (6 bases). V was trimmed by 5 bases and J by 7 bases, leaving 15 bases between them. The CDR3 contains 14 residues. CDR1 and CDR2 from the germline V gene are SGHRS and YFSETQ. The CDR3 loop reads CASSSGTRGEKLFF. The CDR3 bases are TGCGCCAGCAGTTCCGGGACCAGGGGTGAAAAACTGTTTTTT.

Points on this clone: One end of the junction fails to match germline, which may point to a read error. CDR3: CASSLQGISTEAFF. CDR3 coding DNA: TGTGCCAGCAGCTTACAGGGGATCAGCACTGAAGCTTTTTTT. The chain uses TRBV11-1 and TRBJ1-1; maybe TRBD1 (6 bases). The CDR3 totals 14 residues. Germline CDR1 is SGHAT and CDR2 is FQDESV (reference sequence).

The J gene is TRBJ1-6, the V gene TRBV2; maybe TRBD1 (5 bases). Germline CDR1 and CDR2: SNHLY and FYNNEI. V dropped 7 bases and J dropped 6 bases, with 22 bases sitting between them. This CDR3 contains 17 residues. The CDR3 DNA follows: TGTGCCAGCACCGTGACCGGGGGAAAGGGAGTTAATTCACCCCTCCACTTT. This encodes CASTVTGGKGVNSPLHF. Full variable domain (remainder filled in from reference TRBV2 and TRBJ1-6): EPEVTQTPSHQVTQMGQEVILRCVPISNHLYFYWYRQILGQKVEFLVSFYNNEISEKSEIFDDQFSVERPDGSNFTLKIRSTKLEDSAMYFCASTVTGGKGVNSPLHFGNGTRLTVT.

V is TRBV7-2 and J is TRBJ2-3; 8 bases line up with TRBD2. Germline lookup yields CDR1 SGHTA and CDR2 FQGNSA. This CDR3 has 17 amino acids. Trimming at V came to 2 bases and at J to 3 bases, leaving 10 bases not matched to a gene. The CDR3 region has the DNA TGTGCCAGCAGCTTATTTCAAGTAGCGGGGCCAACAGATACGCAGTATTTT. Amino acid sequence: CASSLFQVAGPTDTQYF.

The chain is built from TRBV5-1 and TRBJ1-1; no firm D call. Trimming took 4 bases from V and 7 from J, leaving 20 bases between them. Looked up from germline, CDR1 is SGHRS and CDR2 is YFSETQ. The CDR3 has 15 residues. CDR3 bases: TGCGCCAGCAGCATTGGGTGGCAGAGGGTTAGTGAAGCTTTCTTT. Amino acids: CASSIGWQRVSEAFF.

The CDR3 loop is CASSSDRGTEKLFF. CDR3 nucleotide sequence: TGCGCCAGCAGCTCCGACAGGGGGACTGAAAAACTGTTTTTT. The chain has TRBV5-1 and TRBJ1-4; TRBD1 matches at 9 bases. V lost 3 bases and J lost 7; bases outside the gene matches: 4. Germline-derived CDR1 and CDR2 are SGHRS and YFSETQ. The CDR3 contains 14 residues.

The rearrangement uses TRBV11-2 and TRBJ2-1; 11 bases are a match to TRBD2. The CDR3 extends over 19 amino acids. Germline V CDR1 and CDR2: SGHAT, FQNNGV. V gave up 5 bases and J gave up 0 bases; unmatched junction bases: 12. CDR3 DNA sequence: TGTGCCAGCAGCCGGGGGACTAGCGGTTCATCGCGCTCCTACAATGAGCAGTTCTTC. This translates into CASSRGTSGSSRSYNEQFF.

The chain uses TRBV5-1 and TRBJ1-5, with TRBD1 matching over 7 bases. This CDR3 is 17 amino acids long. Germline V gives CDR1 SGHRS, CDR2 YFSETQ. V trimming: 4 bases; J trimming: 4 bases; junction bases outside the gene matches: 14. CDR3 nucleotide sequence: TGCGCCAGCAGCCCCGGACAGGATTCATTGGGAAATCAGCCCCAGCATTTT. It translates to CASSPGQDSLGNQPQHF.

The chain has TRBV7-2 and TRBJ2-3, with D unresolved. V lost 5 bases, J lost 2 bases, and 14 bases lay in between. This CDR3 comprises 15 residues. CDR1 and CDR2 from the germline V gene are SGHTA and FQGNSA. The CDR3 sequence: CASSQDGRLTDTQYF. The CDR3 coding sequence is TGTGCCAGCAGCCAGGACGGGCGACTCACAGATACGCAGTATTTT. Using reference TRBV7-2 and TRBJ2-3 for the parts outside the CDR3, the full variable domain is GAGVSQSPSNKVTEKGKDVELRCDPISGHTALYWYRQSLGQGLEFLIYFQGNSAPDKSGLPSDRFSAERTGGSVSTLTIQRTQQEDSAVYLCASSQDGRLTDTQYFGPGTRLTVL.

The CDR3 DNA is TGTGCCAGCAAAACAGGGGGAAGCACAGATACGCAGTATTTT. Translating it yields CASKTGGSTDTQYF. This chain uses TRBV28 with TRBJ2-3, with 8 bases identical to TRBD1. Unmatched junction bases numbered 3, after V lost 7 bases and J lost 0 bases. CDR1 is MDHEN, CDR2 SYDVKM, per germline. The CDR3 totals 14 residues.

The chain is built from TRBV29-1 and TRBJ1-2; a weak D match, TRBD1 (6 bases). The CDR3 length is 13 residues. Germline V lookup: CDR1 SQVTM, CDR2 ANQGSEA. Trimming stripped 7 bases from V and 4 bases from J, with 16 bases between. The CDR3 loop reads CSARGRVGYGYTF. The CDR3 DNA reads TGCAGCGCTCGGGGGCGCGTTGGCTATGGCTACACCTTC.

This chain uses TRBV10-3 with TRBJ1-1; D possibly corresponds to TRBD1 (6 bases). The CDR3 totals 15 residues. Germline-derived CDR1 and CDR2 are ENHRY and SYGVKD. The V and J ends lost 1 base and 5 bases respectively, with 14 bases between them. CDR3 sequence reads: CAISEFGGAGTEAFF. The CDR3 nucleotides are TGTGCCATCAGTGAGTTCGGGGGGGCAGGTACTGAAGCTTTCTTT.

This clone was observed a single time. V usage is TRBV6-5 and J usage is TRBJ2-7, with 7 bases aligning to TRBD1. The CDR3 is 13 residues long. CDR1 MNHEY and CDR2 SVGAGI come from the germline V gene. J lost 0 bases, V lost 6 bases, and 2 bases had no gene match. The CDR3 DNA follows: TGTGCCAGCAGGGGGGACAGCTCCTACGAGCAGTACTTC. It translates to CASRGDSSYEQYF.

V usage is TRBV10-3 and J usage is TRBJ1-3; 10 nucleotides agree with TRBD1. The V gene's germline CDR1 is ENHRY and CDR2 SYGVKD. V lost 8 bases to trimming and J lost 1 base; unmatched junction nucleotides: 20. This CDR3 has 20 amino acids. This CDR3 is CAIGGRSGQGKISSGNTIYF. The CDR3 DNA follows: TGTGCCATCGGGGGGCGTTCGGGACAGGGGAAGATTTCGTCTGGAAACACCATATATTTT.

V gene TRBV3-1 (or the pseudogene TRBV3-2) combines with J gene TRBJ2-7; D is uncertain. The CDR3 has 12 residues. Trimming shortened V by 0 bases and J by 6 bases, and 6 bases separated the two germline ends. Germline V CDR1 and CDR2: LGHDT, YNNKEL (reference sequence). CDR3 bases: TGTGCCAGCAGCCAAGACTATTCCGAGCAGTACTTC. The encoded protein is CASSQDYSEQYF.

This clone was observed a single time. CDR3 bases: TGCGCCAGCAGCTTGTTGGGGAGGGCCACAGATACGCAGTATTTT. It yields the protein CASSLLGRATDTQYF. This chain links TRBV5-1 with TRBJ2-3, with 7 nucleotides matching TRBD2. Unmatched junction bases numbered 4, after V lost 1 base and J lost 2 bases. The length of the CDR3 is 15 residues. From germline, CDR1 is SGHRS and CDR2 YFSETQ.

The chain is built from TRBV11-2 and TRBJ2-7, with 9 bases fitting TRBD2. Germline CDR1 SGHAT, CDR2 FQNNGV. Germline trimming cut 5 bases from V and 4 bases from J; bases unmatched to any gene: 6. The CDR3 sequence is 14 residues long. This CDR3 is CASSEGTSLYEQYF. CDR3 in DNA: TGTGCCAGCAGCGAAGGGACTAGCCTGTACGAGCAGTACTTC.

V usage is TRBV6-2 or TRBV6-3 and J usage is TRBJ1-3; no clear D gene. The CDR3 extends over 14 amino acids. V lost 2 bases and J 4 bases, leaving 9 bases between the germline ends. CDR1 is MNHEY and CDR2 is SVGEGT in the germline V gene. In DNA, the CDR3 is TGTGCCAGCAGTTACGGTGGACTGGGAAACACCATATATTTT. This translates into CASSYGGLGNTIYF.

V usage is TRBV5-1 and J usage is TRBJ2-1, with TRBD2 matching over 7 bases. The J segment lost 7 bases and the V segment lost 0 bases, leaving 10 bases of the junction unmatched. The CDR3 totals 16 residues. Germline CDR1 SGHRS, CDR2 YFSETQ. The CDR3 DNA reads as TGCGCCAGCAGCTTGGACCGTGGGAGGGCCCGGAATGAGCAGTTCTTC. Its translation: CASSLDRGRARNEQFF.

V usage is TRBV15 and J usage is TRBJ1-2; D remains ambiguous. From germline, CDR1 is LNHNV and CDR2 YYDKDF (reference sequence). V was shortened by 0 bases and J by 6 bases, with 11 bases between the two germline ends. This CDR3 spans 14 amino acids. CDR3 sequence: CATSRDRVQDGYTF. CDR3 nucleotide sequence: TGTGCCACCAGCAGAGATAGAGTCCAGGATGGCTACACCTTC.

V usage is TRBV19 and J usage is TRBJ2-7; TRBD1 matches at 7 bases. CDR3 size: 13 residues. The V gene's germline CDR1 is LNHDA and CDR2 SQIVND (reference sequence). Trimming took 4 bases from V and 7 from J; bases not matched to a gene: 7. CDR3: CASSTTGSGEQYF. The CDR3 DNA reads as TGTGCCAGTAGTACGACAGGGTCGGGGGAGCAGTACTTC.

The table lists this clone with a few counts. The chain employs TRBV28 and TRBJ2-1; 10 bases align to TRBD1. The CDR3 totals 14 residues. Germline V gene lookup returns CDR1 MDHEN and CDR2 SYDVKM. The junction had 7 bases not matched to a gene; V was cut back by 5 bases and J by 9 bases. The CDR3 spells CASSQPGQGTEQFF. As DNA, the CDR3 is TGTGCCAGCAGTCAACCGGGACAGGGGACTGAGCAGTTCTTC.

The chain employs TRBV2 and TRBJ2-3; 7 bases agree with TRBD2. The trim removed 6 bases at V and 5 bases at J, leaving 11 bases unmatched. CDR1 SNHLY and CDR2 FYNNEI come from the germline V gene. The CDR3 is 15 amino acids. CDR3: CASRGGSFFEDTQYF. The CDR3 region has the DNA TGTGCCAGCAGGGGCGGGAGTTTCTTTGAAGATACGCAGTATTTT. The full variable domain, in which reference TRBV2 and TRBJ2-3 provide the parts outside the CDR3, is EPEVTQTPSHQVTQMGQEVILRCVPISNHLYFYWYRQILGQKVEFLVSFYNNEISEKSEIFDDQFSVERPDGSNFTLKIRSTKLEDSAMYFCASRGGSFFEDTQYFGPGTRLTVL.

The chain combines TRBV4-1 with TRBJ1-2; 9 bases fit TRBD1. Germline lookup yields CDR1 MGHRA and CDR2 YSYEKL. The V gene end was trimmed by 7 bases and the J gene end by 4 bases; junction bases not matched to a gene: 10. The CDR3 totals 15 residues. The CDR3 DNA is TGCGCCAGCAAACCAATGGGGACAGGGCTCTATGGCTACACCTTC. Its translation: CASKPMGTGLYGYTF.

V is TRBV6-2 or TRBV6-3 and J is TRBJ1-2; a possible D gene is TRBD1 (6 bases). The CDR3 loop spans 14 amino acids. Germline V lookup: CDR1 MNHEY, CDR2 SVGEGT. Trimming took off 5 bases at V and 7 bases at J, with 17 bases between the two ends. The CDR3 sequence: CASSPRGLLAGYTF. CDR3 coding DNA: TGTGCCAGCAGTCCCAGGGGACTCTTAGCTGGCTACACCTTC.

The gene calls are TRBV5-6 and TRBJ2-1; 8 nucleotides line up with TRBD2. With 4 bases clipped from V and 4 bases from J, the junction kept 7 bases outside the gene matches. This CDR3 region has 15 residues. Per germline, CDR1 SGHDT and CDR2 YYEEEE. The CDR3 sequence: CASSLRTSSYNEQFF. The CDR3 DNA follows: TGTGCCAGCAGCCTCCGGACTAGCTCTTACAATGAGCAGTTCTTC.

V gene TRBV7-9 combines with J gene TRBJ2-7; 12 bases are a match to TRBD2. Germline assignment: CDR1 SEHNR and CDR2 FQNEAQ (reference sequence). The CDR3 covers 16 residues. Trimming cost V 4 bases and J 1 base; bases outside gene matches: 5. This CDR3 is CASSSRLAGDSYEQYF. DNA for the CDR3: TGTGCCAGCAGCTCCCGACTAGCGGGAGATTCCTACGAGCAGTACTTC.

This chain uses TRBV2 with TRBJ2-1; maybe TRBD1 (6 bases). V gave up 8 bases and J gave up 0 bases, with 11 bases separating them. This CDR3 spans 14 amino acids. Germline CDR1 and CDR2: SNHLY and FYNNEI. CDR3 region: CASRDTSSYNEQFF. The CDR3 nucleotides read TGTGCCAGCCGGGACACGAGCTCCTACAATGAGCAGTTCTTC.